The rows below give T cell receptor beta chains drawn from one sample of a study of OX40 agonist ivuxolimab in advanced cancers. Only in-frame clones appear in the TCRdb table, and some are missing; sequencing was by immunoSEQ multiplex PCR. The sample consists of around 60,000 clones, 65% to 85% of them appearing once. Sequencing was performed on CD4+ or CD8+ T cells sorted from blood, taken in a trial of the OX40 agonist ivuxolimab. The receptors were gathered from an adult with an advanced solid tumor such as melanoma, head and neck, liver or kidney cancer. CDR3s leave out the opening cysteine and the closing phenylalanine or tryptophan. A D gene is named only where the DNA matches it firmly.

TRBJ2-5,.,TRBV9,ASSLRTDPGETQY
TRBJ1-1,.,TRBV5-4,ASSLDGEVLNTEAF
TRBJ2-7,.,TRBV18,ASSPGITGGNEQY
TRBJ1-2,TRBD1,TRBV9,ASSVSPGGDPNGYT
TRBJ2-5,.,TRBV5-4,ASSSDSETQY
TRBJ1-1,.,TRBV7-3,ASSSQMNTEAF
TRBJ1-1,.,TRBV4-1,ASSQERSIMNTEAF
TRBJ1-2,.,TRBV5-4,ASGHKRGAKGYT
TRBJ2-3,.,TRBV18,ASSPSSGVGGTDTQY
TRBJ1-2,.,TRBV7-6,ASSLSSPSYGYT
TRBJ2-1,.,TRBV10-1,ASSVRDAGRGEQF
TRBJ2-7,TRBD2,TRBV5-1,ASSPAAGVGAEQY
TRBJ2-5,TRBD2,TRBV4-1,ASSLALLAGVETQY
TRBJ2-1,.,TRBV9,ASSATGRFAYEQF
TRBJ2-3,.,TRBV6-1,ATKSSTDTQY
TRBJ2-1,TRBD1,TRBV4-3,ASSPQAGTGNEQF
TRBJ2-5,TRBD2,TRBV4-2,ASSQDLAGYGETQY
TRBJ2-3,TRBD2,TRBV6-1,ASSSSGPRQY
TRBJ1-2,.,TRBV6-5,ASRGPGPLGYT
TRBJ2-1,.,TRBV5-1,ASSLGQKNEQF
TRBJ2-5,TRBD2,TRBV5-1,ASSRLAGTQETQY
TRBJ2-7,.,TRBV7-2,ASSSQGGGYEQY
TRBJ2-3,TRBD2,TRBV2,ASSVGLGRDTQY
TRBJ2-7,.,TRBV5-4,ASNQVLGRYEQY
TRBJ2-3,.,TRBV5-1,ASSLSSATDTQY
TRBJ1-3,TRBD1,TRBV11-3,ASSLVTGDSGNTIY
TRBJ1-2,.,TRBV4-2,ASSQDPGVDGYT
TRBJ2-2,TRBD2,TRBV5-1,ASSLAGSGREDTGELF
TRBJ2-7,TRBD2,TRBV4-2,ASSQEQSGSFPYEQY
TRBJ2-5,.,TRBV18,ASSGPTQETQY
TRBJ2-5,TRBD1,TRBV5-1,ASSSVQGGETQY
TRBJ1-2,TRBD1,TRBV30,AWRGTGDYGYT
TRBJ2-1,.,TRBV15,ATSRVDQYNEQF
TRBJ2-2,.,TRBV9,ASSLSRGLTFGGELF
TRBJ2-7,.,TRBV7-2,ASSLGRVHEQY
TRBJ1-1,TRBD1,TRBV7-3,ASSPQGDTEAF
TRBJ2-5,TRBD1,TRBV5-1,ASSDYRGQKETQY
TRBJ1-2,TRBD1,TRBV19,ASSTSGTGYPNYGYT
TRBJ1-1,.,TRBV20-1,SASRGEAF
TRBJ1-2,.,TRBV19,ASVPDSWVIVNGYT
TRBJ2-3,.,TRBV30,AWSHYPADTQY
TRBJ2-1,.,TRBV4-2,ASSPSVWDSNEQF
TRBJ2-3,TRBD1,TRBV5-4,ASSPGQTSFTDTQY
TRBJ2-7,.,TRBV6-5,ASSYEQGYEQY
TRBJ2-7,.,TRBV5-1,ASSLGPPAYEQY
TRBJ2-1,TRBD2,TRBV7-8,ASSLSLAGGLSYNEQF
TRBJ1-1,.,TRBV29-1,SVGTSSEAF